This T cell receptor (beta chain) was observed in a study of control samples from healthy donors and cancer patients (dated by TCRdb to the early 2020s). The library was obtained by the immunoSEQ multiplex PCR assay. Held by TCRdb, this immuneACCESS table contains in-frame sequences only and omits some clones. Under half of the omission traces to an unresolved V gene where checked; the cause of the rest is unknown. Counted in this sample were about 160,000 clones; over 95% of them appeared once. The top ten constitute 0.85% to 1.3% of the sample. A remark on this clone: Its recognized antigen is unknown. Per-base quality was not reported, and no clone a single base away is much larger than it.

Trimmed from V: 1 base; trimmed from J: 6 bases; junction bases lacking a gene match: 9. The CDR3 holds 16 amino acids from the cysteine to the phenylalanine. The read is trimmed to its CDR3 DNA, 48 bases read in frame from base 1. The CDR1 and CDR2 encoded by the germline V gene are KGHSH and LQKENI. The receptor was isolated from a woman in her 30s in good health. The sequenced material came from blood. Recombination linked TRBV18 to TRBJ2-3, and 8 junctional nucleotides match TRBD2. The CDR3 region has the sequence CASSPQRTSFGDTQYF. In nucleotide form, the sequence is TGTGCCAGCTCACCACAGAGGACTAGCTTCGGGGATACGCAGTATTTT.